These 28 T cell receptor beta chains originate from one sample sequenced in a study of OX40 agonist ivuxolimab in advanced cancers. Data came from immunoSEQ multiplex PCR; TCRdb stores just in-frame clones and leaves some out. The sample lists about 48,000 clones, roughly 90% occurring once. Sequenced material: CD4+ or CD8+ T cells sorted from blood, taken in a trial of the OX40 agonist ivuxolimab. These TCRs come from an adult with an advanced solid tumor such as melanoma, head and neck, liver or kidney cancer.

On this clone itself: The germline gene is not matched at one end of the junction; a read error may be the cause. The chain uses TRBV29-1 and TRBJ2-2, with D maybe TRBD1 (6 bases). The V gene's germline CDR1 is SQVTM and CDR2 ANQGSEA. CDR3 size: 16 residues. CDR3: CSVEGGPFLNTGELFF. CDR3 nucleotides: TGCAGCGTGGAAGGGGGTCCTTTCCTGAACACCGGGGAGCTGTTTTTT.

The table lists this clone with a count of one. The V call is TRBV4-2, the J call TRBJ2-7; D may be TRBD1 or TRBD2 (5 bases each). With 3 bases removed from V and 2 bases from J, the gap between germline ends came to 14 bases. The CDR3 totals 15 residues. The V gene's germline CDR1 is LGHNA and CDR2 YNFKEQ. CDR3 loop: CASSHDLGTTYEQYF. The CDR3 coding sequence is TGTGCCAGCAGCCATGATCTAGGGACGACCTACGAGCAGTACTTC.

V gene TRBV28 combines with J gene TRBJ1-1; D is uncertain. Germline V gene lookup returns CDR1 MDHEN and CDR2 SYDVKM. This CDR3 comprises 16 residues. Between the trimmed V and J ends, which lost 4 bases and 6 bases, there was a span of 21 bases. Here the CDR3 DNA reads TGTGCCAGCAGTTCAGCAGGCATCTTCGCGGGCGCTGAAGCTTTCTTT. This translates into CASSSAGIFAGAEAFF. Full variable domain (remainder filled in from reference TRBV28 and TRBJ1-1): DVKVTQSSRYLVKRTGEKVFLECVQDMDHENMFWYRQDPGLGLRLIYFSYDVKMKEKGDIPEGYSVSREKKERFSLILESASTNQTSMYLCASSSAGIFAGAEAFFGQGTRLTVV.

The chain employs TRBV27 and TRBJ2-2; unclear D gene. CDR1 and CDR2 from the germline V gene are MNHEY and SMNVEV (reference sequence). This CDR3 comprises 13 residues. V lost 2 bases and J lost 11, with 12 bases in between. The chain's CDR3 is CASSLGALTELFF. The CDR3 nucleotides are TGTGCCAGCAGTTTAGGAGCCCTCACCGAGCTGTTTTTT.

This chain connects TRBV27 to TRBJ2-1, with 8 bases identical to TRBD2. This CDR3 spans 16 amino acids. From germline, CDR1 is MNHEY and CDR2 SMNVEV (reference sequence). J was trimmed by 3 bases and V by 5 bases; bases with no gene match: 9. The CDR3 coding sequence is TGTGCCAGCAGTCCTAAGCGGGAGAAGGGCTACAATGAGCAGTTCTTC. Its translation: CASSPKREKGYNEQFF.

The V gene is TRBV27, the J gene TRBJ2-1; 14 nucleotides agree with TRBD2. V dropped 3 bases and J dropped 3; count of bases not matched to a gene: 7. The CDR3 extends over 18 amino acids. Germline lookup yields CDR1 MNHEY and CDR2 SMNVEV (reference sequence). CDR3 residues: CASSLGLAGASGYNEQFF. CDR3 coding DNA: TGTGCCAGCAGTTTGGGACTAGCGGGAGCGTCAGGCTACAATGAGCAGTTCTTC.

The chain carries TRBV6-5 and TRBJ1-2; possibly TRBD1 for D (6 bases). V shed 9 bases and J shed 4 bases, with 18 bases lying between them. There are 14 residues in the CDR3. Germline V gene lookup returns CDR1 MNHEY and CDR2 SVGAGI. The CDR3 protein is CASTSRGPAYGYTF. CDR3 coding DNA: TGTGCCAGTACGTCCCGGGGGCCTGCCTATGGCTACACCTTC.

The count of this clone is one. The chain employs TRBV6-6 and TRBJ2-4; the match to TRBD1 covers 7 bases. The CDR3 is 14 residues long. Germline V CDR1 and CDR2: MNHNY, SVGAGI (reference sequence). V was pared by 4 bases and J by 8 bases, with 8 bases of the junction left unmatched. The CDR3 is CASSSHRGSDIQYF. The CDR3 bases are TGTGCCAGCAGTTCCCACAGGGGATCAGACATTCAGTACTTC.

This chain uses TRBV21-1 with TRBJ2-7; the DNA was not compared with TRBD2, the D call given in the table. TRBV21-1 is shown as a pseudogene. The CDR3 has 13 residues. The chain's CDR3 is CASNRTSGIEQYF. DNA for the CDR3: TGTGCCAGCAACCGGACTAGCGGGATAGAGCAGTACTTC.

The chain links TRBV4-1 to TRBJ1-5, with D unclear. CDR3 length equals 18 residues. Deletions cut 0 bases from V and 0 bases from J, with 15 bases between. Looked up from germline, CDR1 is MGHRA and CDR2 is YSYEKL. CDR3 region: CASSQEVVGRGSNQPQHF. As DNA, the CDR3 is TGCGCCAGCAGCCAAGAAGTAGTCGGCCGGGGTAGCAATCAGCCCCAGCATTTT.

The genes are TRBV5-6 and TRBJ2-1, with D possibly matching TRBD2 (6 bases). The CDR3 has 16 amino acids. Germline V gene data show CDR1 as SGHDT and CDR2 as YYEEEE. Trimming left V 0 bases short and J 0 bases short, with 10 bases between. CDR3 sequence reads: CASSLGTMNSYNEQFF. Written as DNA, the CDR3 is TGTGCCAGCAGCTTGGGGACTATGAACTCCTACAATGAGCAGTTCTTC.

The rearrangement uses TRBV7-9 and TRBJ1-1, with no clear D. CDR3 size: 14 residues. The V gene lost 1 base and the J gene lost 6 bases, with 12 bases spanning the gap. Germline CDR1 and CDR2: SEHNR and FQNEAQ (reference sequence). Written as DNA, the CDR3 is TGTGCCAGCAGCTTAGTAGGCAGGAGAGCTGAAGCTTTCTTT. It translates to CASSLVGRRAEAFF.

V usage is TRBV6-5 and J usage is TRBJ2-1; no firm D call. The CDR3 loop spans 15 amino acids. Germline V lookup: CDR1 MNHEY, CDR2 SVGAGI. V gave up 5 bases and J gave up 5 bases, with 16 bases separating them. The CDR3 coding sequence is TGTGCCAGCAGTCCACCCCTAGACTTAGACAATGAGCAGTTCTTC. This sequence encodes CASSPPLDLDNEQFF.

V and J are TRBV4-1 and TRBJ2-7; D is undetermined. CDR3 size: 14 residues. Germline lookup yields CDR1 MGHRA and CDR2 YSYEKL. Trimming removed 5 bases at V and 1 base at J, with 12 bases between. CDR3 DNA sequence: TGCGCCAGCAGCTTCAGCGATCCGTCCTACGAGCAGTACTTC. Translating gives CASSFSDPSYEQYF.

The chain is built from TRBV27 and TRBJ2-2, with D hard to call. Trimming took off 3 bases at V and 4 bases at J, with 3 bases between the two ends. The CDR3 loop spans 12 amino acids. Germline V gene lookup returns CDR1 MNHEY and CDR2 SMNVEV (reference sequence). The CDR3 is CASSFVTGELFF. The DNA of the CDR3 is TGTGCCAGCAGTTTCGTCACCGGGGAGCTGTTTTTT.

CDR3 loop: CARSLGQGTETQYF. In DNA, the CDR3 is TGTGCCAGAAGCTTGGGACAGGGGACGGAGACCCAGTACTTC. The chain recombines TRBV5-3 with TRBJ2-5, with 8 bases fitting TRBD1. TRBV5-3 counts as an open reading frame of uncertain function. V was clipped by 0 bases and J by 5 bases; unmatched bases: 3. The CDR3 consists of 14 residues.

This chain connects TRBV4-1 to TRBJ1-2, with D hard to call. Germline V gene data show CDR1 as MGHRA and CDR2 as YSYEKL. V dropped 1 base and J dropped 3 bases, with 12 bases sitting between them. CDR3 size: 15 residues. This CDR3 is CASSQVALRDYGYTF. CDR3 bases: TGCGCCAGCAGCCAAGTAGCGCTGAGGGACTATGGCTACACCTTC.

The V call is TRBV7-8, the J call TRBJ1-4; D is unclear. Trimming cost V 4 bases and J 7 bases, with 16 bases left between them. CDR1 and CDR2 (germline): SGHVS, FQNEAQ. This CDR3 has 15 residues. CDR3 DNA sequence: TGTGCCAGCAGCTCTCAGGTCAACGGCGCTGAAAAACTGTTTTTT. Translation gives CASSSQVNGAEKLFF.

The V and J genes are TRBV19 and TRBJ2-5; the D gene is possibly TRBD1 (7 bases). The CDR3 covers 13 residues. V shed 4 bases and J shed 5 bases, with 11 bases lying between them. Germline CDR1 reads LNHDA; CDR2 reads SQIVND (reference sequence). In nucleotides, the CDR3 is TGTGCCAGTAGTACCCCAGGGGGGGAGACCCAGTACTTC. Translated, it gives CASSTPGGETQYF.

The chain uses TRBV30 and TRBJ1-2; D is possibly TRBD1 (5 bases). The CDR3 loop spans 13 amino acids. CDR1 is GTSNPN, CDR2 SVGIG, per germline (reference sequence). Trimming removed 0 bases from V and 5 bases from J, with 10 bases in between. The CDR3 reads CAWSVWGVYGYTF. DNA of the CDR3: TGTGCCTGGAGTGTATGGGGCGTTTATGGCTACACCTTC.

This chain uses TRBV13 with TRBJ1-1; 7 nucleotides agree with TRBD1. Per the germline V gene, CDR1 is PRHDT and CDR2 is FYEKMQ (reference sequence). The J segment lost 6 bases and the V segment lost 4 bases, leaving 11 bases of the junction unmatched. The CDR3 is 15 residues long. The CDR3 sequence is CASSYSPTGSAEAFF. The CDR3 DNA reads TGTGCCAGCAGCTACTCCCCGACAGGGTCGGCTGAAGCTTTCTTT.

Worth noting for this clone: One end of the junction fails to match germline, which may point to a read error. The chain uses TRBV9 and TRBJ2-3, with TRBD1 matching 11 bases. The CDR3 is made up of 15 amino acids. CDR1 is SGDLS and CDR2 is YYNGEE in the germline V gene. The CDR3: CASSGTGGVADAQYF. The CDR3 DNA reads as TGTGCCAGCAGCGGGACAGGGGGCGTCGCAGATGCGCAGTATTTT. The full variable domain, completed using reference TRBV9 and TRBJ2-3, is DSGVTQTPKHLITATGQRVTLRCSPRSGDLSVYWYQQSLDQGLQFLIQYYNGEERAKGNILERFSAQQFPDLHSELNLSSLELGDSALYFCASSGTGGVADAQYFGPGTRLTVL.

This rearrangement joins TRBV7-6 to TRBJ1-5; 8 bases are a match to TRBD1. The CDR3 totals 15 residues. The V gene's germline CDR1 is SGHVS and CDR2 FNYEAQ. Trimming took 2 bases from V and 6 from J; bases not matched to a gene: 6. CDR3 sequence reads: CASSLLTGEGQPQHF. The CDR3 nucleotides read TGTGCCAGCAGCTTATTGACAGGGGAAGGTCAGCCCCAGCATTTT.

The rearrangement joins TRBV7-2 to TRBJ2-7, with 7 bases lining up with TRBD1. The germline CDR1 and CDR2 sequences are SGHTA and FQGNSA. This CDR3 is built from 15 residues. V dropped 5 bases and J dropped 6; count of bases not matched to a gene: 13. DNA of the CDR3: TGTGCCAGCAGCCCCGATATAGACAGGGACCTCGAGCAGTACTTC. It translates to CASSPDIDRDLEQYF.

The chain links TRBV25-1 to TRBJ2-1; D might be TRBD2 (5 bases). CDR1 is MGHDK, CDR2 SYGVNS, per germline. The CDR3 contains 11 residues. Trimming removed 4 bases from V and 12 bases from J, with 10 bases in between. In DNA form, the CDR3 reads TGTGCCAGCAGTGGAGGGTGGATGCAGTTCTTC. Its protein is CASSGGWMQFF.

This chain links TRBV5-5 with TRBJ2-7; 9 bases align to TRBD2. V was clipped by 0 bases and J by 3 bases; unmatched bases: 4. CDR3 length: 15 amino acids. CDR1 and CDR2 (germline): SGHKS, YYEKEE (reference sequence). CDR3 amino acids: CASSLVVAGVYEQYF. In DNA, the CDR3 is TGTGCCAGCAGCTTGGTGGTAGCGGGAGTCTACGAGCAGTACTTC.

The CDR3 DNA sequence: TGTGCCAGCAGCTTCGGCTCCTATAATTCACCCCTCCACTTT. Translation gives CASSFGSYNSPLHF. The chain links TRBV5-4 to TRBJ1-6; D not resolved. The CDR3 sequence is 14 residues long. In germline, CDR1 is SGHNT, CDR2 YYREEE (reference sequence). Trimming stripped 2 bases from V and 0 bases from J, with 3 bases between.

The genes are TRBV10-2 and TRBJ1-5; D is ambiguous. The V end lost 4 bases, the J end lost 0 bases, and 7 bases lay between the germline ends. Germline V gives CDR1 WSHSY, CDR2 SAAADI. The CDR3 consists of 14 residues. The CDR3 nucleotides read TGCGCCAGCAGTGTAGCGTTTAGCAATCAGCCCCAGCATTTT. It specifies CASSVAFSNQPQHF.